This T cell receptor beta chain was observed in a study of T cells in Graves' hyperthyroidism and ophthalmopathy (dated by TCRdb to the late 2010s). Study-level background: Peripheral blood was collected at initial diagnosis, before any treatment. To identify TCR V-J signatures that set the groups apart, the researchers used a discovery cohort of 90 to 100 patients, made up of roughly 40 with Graves' ophthalmopathy and 57 with stable Graves' hyperthyroidism. Prospective prediction of ophthalmopathy was tested in an independent validation cohort consisting of fewer than 20 hyperthyroidism patients and over 15 patients who later progressed to ophthalmopathy. For training and testing, the 100 or so patients in the discovery cohort were randomly divided in a 7:3 ratio. Thyroid tissue and blood T-cell repertoires from roughly 6 Graves' hyperthyroidism patients were also compared in the study. After sampling, hyperthyroidism patients received methimazole starting at 30 mg daily, and ophthalmopathy patients received high-dose intravenous methylprednisolone. According to the paper, TCR Vbeta CDR3 sequencing was carried out on over 130 peripheral blood samples, which came from about 45 ophthalmopathy, 80 or so hyperthyroidism and about 17 progressor patients.

Findings and caveats that apply to the study as a whole: A 13 V-J signature model separated ophthalmopathy from stable hyperthyroidism, with nearly 90% sensitivity and roughly 84% specificity in cross-validation and 80%/75% in testing. Most expanded thyroid clonotypes (frequency above 0.001) were also detected in blood, a finding suggesting that blood repertoires may reflect thyroid immune responses. No statistical method was used to fix the sample size in advance, and group allocation was not hidden from the investigators. During validation, the model predicted progression to ophthalmopathy a median of roughly six months ahead of onset, with 60% to 71% sensitivity and 72.22% specificity.

TCR beta CDR3 regions were amplified from RNA transcripts. For the first round of RT-PCR on the TCR CDR3, the HTBI primer set was used together with the Qiagen OneStep RT-PCR kit. Libraries were constructed in a second round of multiplex PCR, after which size selection and purification were carried out. Paired-end sequencing of the libraries was performed with 100 bp reads on an Illumina HiSeq2000. The paper's data handling went like this. Raw data were processed with SOAPnuke, discarding reads with adapters, uncalled bases, mean Phred below 15, or no exact constant-primer or identifier match. COPE v1.2.5 was used to merge high-quality paired reads, and clonotypes were defined as unique nucleotide sequences. Clonotypes were aligned to IMGT TRBV, TRBD and TRBJ reference segments using MiTCR v1.1. Analysis was restricted to V-J combinations with a frequency above 0.0001, which covered roughly 99% of repertoires. The TCS score was defined as the ratio of F50 (clonal expansion) to E x V (chaos), calculated using BLOSUM62-based TCRdist between CDR3 peptides within each V-J. Welch's t-statistics and random forest reduced some 510 V-J features to about 12, which were used in a naive Bayes classifier (R e1071). TCRdb reworked the public reads: Q25 trimming with fastp, MiXCR clone assembly, productive beta chains retained. Records with the same CDR3 protein are collapsed into one entry carrying the most frequent genes and DNA. TCRdb, not the authors, supplied the V and J calls. Here the sample has fewer than 550,000 distinct CDR3 sequences; roughly a quarter occur a single time. The leading ten clones occupy roughly 10% of the sample.

Ophthalmopathy patients had moderately to severely active disease, Clinical Activity Score of at least 3, NOSPECS grade of at least 4, and duration under 3 months. The study excluded patients with uncontrolled infections, other autoimmune diseases, pregnancy or lactation. Diagnoses were based on clinical symptoms, serum thyroxine and TRAb, thyroid ultrasound and orbital computed tomography. PBMCs were separated from 7.5 to 10 ml of fresh peripheral blood using Ficoll-Paque density gradient centrifugation. Trizol reagent was used to extract total RNA, and RNA quality was then checked on an Agilent 2100 Bioanalyzer. Regarding this clonotype: Its specific antigen is unknown. No qualities accompany the bases; no much larger clone lies one base away.

V drops 5 bases and J drops 0 bases, leaving 14 bases in between. The CDR3 goes from the cysteine to the phenylalanine over 15 residues. Left in the record is the CDR3 DNA by itself, 45 bases read in frame from the first base. The germline V gene encodes CDR1 LNHNV and CDR2 YYDKDF (reference sequence). The sequence joins TRBV15 to TRBJ2-7; the D assignment is uncertain and may be TRBD1 or TRBD2, with 5 bases supporting each. This TCR was sampled from a woman aged 25 to 45 with Graves' ophthalmopathy. Sequenced: blood. The CDR3 here reads CATSRGAGSSYEQYF. DNA sequence: TGTGCCACCAGCCGAGGGGCGGGTAGCTCCTACGAGCAGTACTTC. This CDR3, with the reference TRBV15 and TRBJ2-7 proteins standing in past its ends, gives the full variable domain DAMVIQNPRYQVTQFGKPVTLSCSQTLNHNVMYWYQQKSSQAPKLLFHYYDKDFNNEADTPDNFQSRRPNTSFCFLDIRSPGLGDTAMYLCATSRGAGSSYEQYFGPGTRLTVT.